This T cell receptor (beta chain) derives from a study of human T cells and chemical hapten exposure. General study results and limits: Donors had alopecia, so their immune response may differ from healthy people's. Among expanded TCRs, significantly more large CDR3 similarity clusters formed than among controls.

About this clonotype itself: Its antigen is unidentified.

TCRdb re-called the RACE reads with MiXCR, one entry per CDR3 protein. The sample shows fewer than 300,000 distinct CDR3 sequences, around 7.3% of them seen only once. As for time point: pre-sensitization, week 0. Treatment noted: therapeutic diphenylcyclopropenone sensitization with weekly scalp DPC. CDR3 length equals 16 residues. Trimming took off 4 bases at V and 8 bases at J, with 22 bases between the two ends. Germline V gives CDR1 SGHDT, CDR2 YYEEEE. This TCR was sampled from a man aged 18 to 35 with alopecia areata. Some clones in this sample may be carry-over from other donors' samples. This material consisted of whole blood, taken in connection with sensitization to the hapten diphenylcyclopropenone (DPC). The V call is TRBV5-6, the J call TRBJ2-1, with D perhaps TRBD2 (7 bases). CDR3 protein: CASSPNGGRVGDEQFF. CDR3 nucleotide sequence: TGTGCCAGCAGCCCCAACGGGGGGCGGGTTGGCGATGAGCAGTTCTTC.